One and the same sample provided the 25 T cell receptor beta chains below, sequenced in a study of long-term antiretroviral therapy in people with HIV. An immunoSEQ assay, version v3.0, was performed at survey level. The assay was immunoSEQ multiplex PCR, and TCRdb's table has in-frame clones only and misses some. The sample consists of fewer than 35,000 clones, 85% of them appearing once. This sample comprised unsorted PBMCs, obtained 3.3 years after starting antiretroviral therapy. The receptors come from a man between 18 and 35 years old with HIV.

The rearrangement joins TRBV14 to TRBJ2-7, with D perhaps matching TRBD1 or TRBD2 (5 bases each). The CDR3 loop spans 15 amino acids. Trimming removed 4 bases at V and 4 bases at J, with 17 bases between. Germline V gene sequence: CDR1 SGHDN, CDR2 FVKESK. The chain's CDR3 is CASSLYRDLSYEQYF. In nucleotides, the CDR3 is TGTGCCAGCAGCCTATACCGGGACCTATCATACGAGCAGTACTTC. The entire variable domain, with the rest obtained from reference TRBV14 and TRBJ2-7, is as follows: EAGVTQFPSHSVIEKGQTVTLRCDPISGHDNLYWYRRVMGKEIKFLLHFVKESKQDESGMPNNRFLAERTGGTYSTLKVQPAELEDSGVYFCASSLYRDLSYEQYFGPGTRLTVT.

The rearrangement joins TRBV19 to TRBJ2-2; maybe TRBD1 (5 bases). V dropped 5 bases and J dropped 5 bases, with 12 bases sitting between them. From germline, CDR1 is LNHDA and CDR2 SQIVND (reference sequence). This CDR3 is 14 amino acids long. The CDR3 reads CASSSQGFTGELFF. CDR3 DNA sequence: TGTGCCAGTAGTTCTCAGGGTTTTACCGGGGAGCTGTTTTTT.

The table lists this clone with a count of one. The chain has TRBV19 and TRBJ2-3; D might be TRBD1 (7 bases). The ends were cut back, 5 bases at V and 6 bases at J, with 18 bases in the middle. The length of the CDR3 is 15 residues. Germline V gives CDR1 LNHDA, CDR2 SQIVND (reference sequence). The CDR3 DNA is TGTGCCAGTAGTCAGGGGGGCTGGGGCGGGGATACGCAGTATTTT. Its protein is CASSQGGWGGDTQYF.

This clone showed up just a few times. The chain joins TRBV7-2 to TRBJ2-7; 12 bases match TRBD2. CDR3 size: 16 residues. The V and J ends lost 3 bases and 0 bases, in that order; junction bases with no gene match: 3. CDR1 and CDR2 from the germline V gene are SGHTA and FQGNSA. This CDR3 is CASSFRLAGVSYEQYF. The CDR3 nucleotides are TGTGCCAGCAGCTTTAGACTAGCGGGGGTCTCCTACGAGCAGTACTTC.

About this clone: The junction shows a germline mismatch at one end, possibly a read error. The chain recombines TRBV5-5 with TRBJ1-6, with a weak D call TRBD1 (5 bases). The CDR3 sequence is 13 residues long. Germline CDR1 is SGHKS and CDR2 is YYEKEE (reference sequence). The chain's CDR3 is CATSDRYNSPLHF. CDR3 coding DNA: TGTGCCACCAGCGACAGATATAATTCACCCCTCCACTTT.

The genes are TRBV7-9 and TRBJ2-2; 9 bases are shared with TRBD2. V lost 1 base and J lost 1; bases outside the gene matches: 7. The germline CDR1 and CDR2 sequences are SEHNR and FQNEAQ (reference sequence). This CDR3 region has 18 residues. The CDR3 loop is CASSLVRASGVNTGELFF. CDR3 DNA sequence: TGTGCCAGCAGCTTAGTAAGAGCTAGCGGGGTGAACACCGGGGAGCTGTTTTTT.

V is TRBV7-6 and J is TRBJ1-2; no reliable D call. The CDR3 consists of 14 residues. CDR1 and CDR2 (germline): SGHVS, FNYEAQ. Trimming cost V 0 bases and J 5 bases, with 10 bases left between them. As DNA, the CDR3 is TGTGCCAGCAGCTTAGCCCCGACGGCTTATGGCTACACCTTC. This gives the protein CASSLAPTAYGYTF.

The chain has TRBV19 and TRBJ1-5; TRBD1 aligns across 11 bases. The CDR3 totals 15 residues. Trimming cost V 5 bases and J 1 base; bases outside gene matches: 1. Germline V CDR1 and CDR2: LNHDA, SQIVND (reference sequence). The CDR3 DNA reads TGTGCCAGTAGTTGGGACAGGGGGAGCAATCAGCCCCAGCATTTT. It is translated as CASSWDRGSNQPQHF.

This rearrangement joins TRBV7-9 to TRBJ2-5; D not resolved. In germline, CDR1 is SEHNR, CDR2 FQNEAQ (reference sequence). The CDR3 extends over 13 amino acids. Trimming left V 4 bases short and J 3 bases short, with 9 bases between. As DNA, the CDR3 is TGTGCCAGCAGCTGGACGGGTGAAGAGACCCAGTACTTC. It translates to CASSWTGEETQYF.

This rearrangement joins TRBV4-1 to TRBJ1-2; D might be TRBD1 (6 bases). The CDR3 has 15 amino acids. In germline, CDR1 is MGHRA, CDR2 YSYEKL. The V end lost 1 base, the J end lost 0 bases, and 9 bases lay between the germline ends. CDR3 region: CASSQGTEANYGYTF. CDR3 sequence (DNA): TGCGCCAGCAGCCAAGGGACAGAAGCTAACTATGGCTACACCTTC.

In nucleotides, the CDR3 is TGTGCCACCAGCAGAGAAGGACAGAGGACTAATGAAAAACTGTTTTTT. Its protein product is CATSREGQRTNEKLFF. This chain connects TRBV15 to TRBJ1-4; possible D gene TRBD1, 6 bases. Deletions cut 0 bases from V and 2 bases from J, with 10 bases between. The CDR3 has 16 residues. CDR1 is LNHNV, CDR2 YYDKDF, per germline (reference sequence). Full variable domain (missing parts from reference TRBV15 and TRBJ1-4): DAMVIQNPRYQVTQFGKPVTLSCSQTLNHNVMYWYQQKSSQAPKLLFHYYDKDFNNEADTPDNFQSRRPNTSFCFLDIRSPGLGDTAMYLCATSREGQRTNEKLFFGSGTQLSVL.

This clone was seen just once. For the CDR3, the DNA is TGTGCCAGTACCCCCCTAGGGGGAATCGGGGAGCTGTTTTTT. Encoded protein: CASTPLGGIGELFF. V gene TRBV19 combines with J gene TRBJ2-2; weak D call: TRBD1 (6 bases). This CDR3 comprises 14 residues. Germline values: CDR1 LNHDA, CDR2 SQIVND (reference sequence). The V end was cut by 7 bases, the J end by 7 bases, with 16 bases between.

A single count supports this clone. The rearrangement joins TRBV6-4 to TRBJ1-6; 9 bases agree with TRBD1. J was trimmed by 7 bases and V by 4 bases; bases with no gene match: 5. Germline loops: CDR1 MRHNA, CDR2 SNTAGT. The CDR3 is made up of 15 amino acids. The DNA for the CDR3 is TGTGCCAGCAGTGTACCGGGACAGGGAAATTCACCCCTCCACTTT. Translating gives CASSVPGQGNSPLHF.

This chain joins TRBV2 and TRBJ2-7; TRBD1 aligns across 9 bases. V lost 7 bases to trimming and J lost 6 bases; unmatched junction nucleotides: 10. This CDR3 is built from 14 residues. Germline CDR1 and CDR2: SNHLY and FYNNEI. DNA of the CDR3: TGTGCCAGCATGGGGGAACAGGGGGCTCGCGAGCAGTACTTC. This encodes CASMGEQGAREQYF.

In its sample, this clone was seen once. CDR3 DNA: TGCGCCAGCAGGCGGGTAGCGGGAGACGGTAGGGAGCAGTTCTTC. This gives the protein CASRRVAGDGREQFF. The rearrangement uses TRBV4-1 and TRBJ2-1, with TRBD2 matching 9 bases. V lost 6 bases, J lost 10 bases, and 13 bases stayed unmatched. This CDR3 spans 15 amino acids. Germline CDR1 reads MGHRA; CDR2 reads YSYEKL.

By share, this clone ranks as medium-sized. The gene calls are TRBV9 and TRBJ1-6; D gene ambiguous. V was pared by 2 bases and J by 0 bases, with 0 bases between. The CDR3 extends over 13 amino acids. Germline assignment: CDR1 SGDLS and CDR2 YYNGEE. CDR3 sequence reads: CASSVSYNSPLHF. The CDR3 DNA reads TGTGCCAGCAGCGTCTCCTATAATTCACCCCTCCACTTT.

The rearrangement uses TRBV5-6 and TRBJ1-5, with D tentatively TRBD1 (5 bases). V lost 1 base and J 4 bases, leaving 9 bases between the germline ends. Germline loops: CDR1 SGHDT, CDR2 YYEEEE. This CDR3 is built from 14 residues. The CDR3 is CASSLRGSNQPQHF. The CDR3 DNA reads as TGTGCCAGCAGCTTGAGGGGCAGTAATCAGCCCCAGCATTTT.

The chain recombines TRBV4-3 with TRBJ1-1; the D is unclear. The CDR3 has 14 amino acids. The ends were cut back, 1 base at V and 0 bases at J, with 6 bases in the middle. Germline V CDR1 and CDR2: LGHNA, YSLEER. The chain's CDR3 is CASSQATLNTEAFF. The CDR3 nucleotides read TGCGCCAGCAGCCAAGCGACACTGAACACTGAAGCTTTCTTT.

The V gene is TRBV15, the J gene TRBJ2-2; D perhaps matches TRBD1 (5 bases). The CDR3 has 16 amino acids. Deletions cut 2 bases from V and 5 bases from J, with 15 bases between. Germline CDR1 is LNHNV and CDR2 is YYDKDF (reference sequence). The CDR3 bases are TGTGCCACCAGCAGACGAGCCAGGGCTGAGACCGGGGAGCTGTTTTTT. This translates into CATSRRARAETGELFF.

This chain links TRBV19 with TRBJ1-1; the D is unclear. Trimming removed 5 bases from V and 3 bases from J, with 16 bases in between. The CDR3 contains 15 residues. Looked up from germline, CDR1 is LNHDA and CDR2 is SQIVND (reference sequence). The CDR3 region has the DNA TGTGCCAGTAGTCCCTCCCGTCCTTGGGACACTGAAGCTTTCTTT. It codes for CASSPSRPWDTEAFF.

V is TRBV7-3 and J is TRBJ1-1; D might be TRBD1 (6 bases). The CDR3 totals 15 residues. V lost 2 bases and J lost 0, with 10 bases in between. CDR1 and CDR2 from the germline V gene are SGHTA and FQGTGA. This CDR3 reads CASSLGGGMNTEAFF. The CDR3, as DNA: TGTGCCAGCAGCTTAGGGGGCGGCATGAACACTGAAGCTTTCTTT. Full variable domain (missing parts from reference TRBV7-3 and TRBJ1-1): GAGVSQTPSNKVTEKGKYVELRCDPISGHTALYWYRQSLGQGPEFLIYFQGTGAADDSGLPNDRFFAVRPEGSVSTLKIQRTERGDSAVYLCASSLGGGMNTEAFFGQGTRLTVV.

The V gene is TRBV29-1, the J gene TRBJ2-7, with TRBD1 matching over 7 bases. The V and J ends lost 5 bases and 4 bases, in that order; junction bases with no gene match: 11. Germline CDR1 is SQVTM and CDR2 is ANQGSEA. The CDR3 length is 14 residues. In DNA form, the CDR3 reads TGCAGCGTTCGTCCCGGGACAGATTTTTACGAGCAGTACTTC. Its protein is CSVRPGTDFYEQYF.

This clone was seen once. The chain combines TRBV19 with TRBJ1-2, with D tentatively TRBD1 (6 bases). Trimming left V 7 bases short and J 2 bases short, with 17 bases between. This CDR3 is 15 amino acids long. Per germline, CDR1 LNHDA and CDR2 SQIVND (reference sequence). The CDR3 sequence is CASTPGTGGNYGYTF. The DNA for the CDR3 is TGTGCCAGTACCCCCGGGACCGGGGGCAACTATGGCTACACCTTC.

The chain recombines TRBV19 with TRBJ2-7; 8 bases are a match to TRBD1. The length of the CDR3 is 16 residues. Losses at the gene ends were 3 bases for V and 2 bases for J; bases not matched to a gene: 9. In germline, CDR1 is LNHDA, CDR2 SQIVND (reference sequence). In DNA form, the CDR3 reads TGTGCCAGTAGTATGAACCCAGGGGGCAGCGCCTACGAGCAGTACTTC. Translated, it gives CASSMNPGGSAYEQYF.

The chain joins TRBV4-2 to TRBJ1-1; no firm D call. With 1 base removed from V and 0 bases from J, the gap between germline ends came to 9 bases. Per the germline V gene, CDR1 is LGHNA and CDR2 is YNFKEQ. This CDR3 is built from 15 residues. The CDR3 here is CASSQGLMMNTEAFF. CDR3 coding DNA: TGTGCCAGCAGCCAAGGACTGATGATGAACACTGAAGCTTTCTTT.